What follows are 28 T cell receptor beta chains derived from one specimen sequenced in a study of OX40 agonist ivuxolimab in advanced cancers. TCRdb keeps only in-frame clones here, not all; method: immunoSEQ multiplex PCR. This table holds about 58,000 clones, approximately 90% found once. The sample consisted of CD4+ or CD8+ T cells sorted from blood, taken in a trial of the OX40 agonist ivuxolimab. These receptors were taken from an adult with an advanced solid tumor such as melanoma, head and neck, liver or kidney cancer.

This clone was observed a few times. The rearrangement links TRBV4-2 to TRBJ1-1; possibly TRBD1 for D (6 bases). V was trimmed by 5 bases and J by 4 bases, leaving 17 bases between them. Germline V gives CDR1 LGHNA, CDR2 YNFKEQ. CDR3 size: 15 residues. CDR3: CASSYAEGDGTEAFF. In DNA, the CDR3 is TGTGCCAGCAGCTACGCGGAGGGGGACGGCACTGAAGCTTTCTTT.

This rearrangement joins TRBV7-2 to TRBJ1-5; 11 bases match TRBD1. The CDR3 consists of 15 residues. Trimming at V came to 5 bases and at J to 4 bases, leaving 4 bases not matched to a gene. Germline-derived CDR1 and CDR2 are SGHTA and FQGNSA. This CDR3 is CASSRGTGGNQPQHF. The CDR3 bases are TGTGCCAGCAGCCGCGGGACAGGGGGTAATCAGCCCCAGCATTTT.

V usage is TRBV6-5 and J usage is TRBJ2-7; 9 bases are shared with TRBD2. J lost 7 bases, V lost 8 bases, and 9 bases had no gene match. Germline V lookup: CDR1 MNHEY, CDR2 SVGAGI. The CDR3 has 13 residues. The CDR3 DNA reads TGTGCCAGCTCCGCTAGCGGGGTTCGGGAGCAGTACTTC. It is translated as CASSASGVREQYF.

The chain is built from TRBV2 and TRBJ2-7; 12 bases align to TRBD1. Germline V gene data show CDR1 as SNHLY and CDR2 as FYNNEI. The CDR3 is 16 amino acids. V dropped 6 bases and J dropped 7; count of bases not matched to a gene: 13. CDR3 bases: TGTGCCAGCAGGGATACCCGGGACAGGGGGCCTCGGGAGCAGTACTTC. Its translation: CASRDTRDRGPREQYF.

CDR3 bases: TGTGCCAGCAGCCCGGGACTAGCGGGATTAGAGCAGTACTTC. Amino acid sequence: CASSPGLAGLEQYF. This chain links TRBV5-6 with TRBJ2-7; 13 positions agree with TRBD2. In germline, CDR1 is SGHDT, CDR2 YYEEEE. Germline trimming cut 4 bases from V and 7 bases from J; bases unmatched to any gene: 5. This CDR3 comprises 14 residues.

This chain uses TRBV6-1 with TRBJ1-6, with D uncertain. The CDR3 covers 13 residues. Trimming removed 4 bases at V and 11 bases at J, with 12 bases between. In germline, CDR1 is MNHNS, CDR2 SASEGT. The DNA for the CDR3 is TGTGCCAGCAGTGCTAGCTTCCGAACACCCCTCCACTTT. Translated, it gives CASSASFRTPLHF.

Only one count was recorded for this clone. The rearrangement uses TRBV12-5 and TRBJ1-2; TRBD1 agrees at 8 bases. The CDR3 contains 15 residues. The germline CDR1 and CDR2 sequences are LGHNT and FRNRAP. Trimming at V came to 2 bases and at J to 0 bases, leaving 2 bases not matched to a gene. The CDR3 coding sequence is TGTGCTAGTGGTTTGCAGGGGGCGGCTAACTATGGCTACACCTTC. Translating gives CASGLQGAANYGYTF.

The rearrangement uses TRBV5-1 and TRBJ2-7, with 8 bases identical to TRBD1. This CDR3 has 15 amino acids. Germline V CDR1 and CDR2: SGHRS, YFSETQ. Germline trimming cut 4 bases from V and 2 bases from J; bases unmatched to any gene: 8. The CDR3: CASSHLPGGAYEQYF. The CDR3 nucleotides are TGCGCCAGCAGCCACCTTCCAGGGGGCGCCTACGAGCAGTACTTC.

The rearrangement joins TRBV19 to TRBJ1-2; D uncertain. This CDR3 has 14 amino acids. The V and J ends lost 6 bases and 4 bases respectively, with 15 bases between them. CDR1 and CDR2 from the germline V gene are LNHDA and SQIVND (reference sequence). In DNA form, the CDR3 reads TGTGCCAGTAGGGAGGGCTATCCTCGCTATGGCTACACCTTC. Protein product: CASREGYPRYGYTF.

The J gene is TRBJ2-1, the V gene TRBV28, with TRBD2 matching over 10 bases. Germline CDR1 is MDHEN and CDR2 is SYDVKM. V lost 10 bases and J lost 8; bases outside the gene matches: 11. The CDR3 contains 14 residues. CDR3: CAITRTSGADEQFF. CDR3 coding DNA: TGTGCCATTACCAGGACTAGCGGTGCCGATGAGCAGTTCTTC.

V gene TRBV2 combines with J gene TRBJ2-7; 8 nucleotides match TRBD2. The CDR3 runs to 15 residues. Germline assignment: CDR1 SNHLY and CDR2 FYNNEI. V dropped 1 base and J dropped 4; count of bases not matched to a gene: 6. The CDR3 sequence: CASSEVAGNPYEQYF. The CDR3 region has the DNA TGTGCCAGCAGTGAAGTAGCGGGAAACCCTTACGAGCAGTACTTC.

V and J are TRBV2 and TRBJ1-2, with 9 nucleotides matching TRBD1. Trimming removed 4 bases from V and 5 bases from J; junction bases left unmatched: 2. From germline, CDR1 is SNHLY and CDR2 FYNNEI. The CDR3 length is 13 residues. CDR3 DNA: TGTGCCAGCAGTGGGGGACAGGGATATGGCTACACCTTC. It specifies CASSGGQGYGYTF.

V and J are TRBV5-5 and TRBJ2-3, with TRBD2 matching 7 bases. The CDR3 length is 15 residues. Trimming removed 4 bases from V and 0 bases from J; junction bases left unmatched: 5. Germline CDR1 SGHKS, CDR2 YYEKEE (reference sequence). The CDR3 region has the DNA TGTGCCAGCAGCCATACTAGCGCGAGCACAGATACGCAGTATTTT. Translation: CASSHTSASTDTQYF.

The chain joins TRBV21-1 to TRBJ2-1; no DNA check was done on the table's D call, TRBD2. TRBV21-1 has pseudogene status. CDR3 length equals 15 residues. The chain's CDR3 is CASRGSGRALGEQFF. DNA for the CDR3: TGTGCCAGCAGGGGGAGCGGGAGAGCGTTAGGTGAGCAGTTCTTC.

The chain is built from TRBV11-3 and TRBJ2-6, with D possibly being TRBD1 (5 bases). The CDR3 has 12 amino acids. CDR1 and CDR2 from the germline V gene are SGHNT and YENEEA. Trimming shortened V by 5 bases and J by 11 bases, and 10 bases separated the two germline ends. The CDR3 here is CASSPEGDVLTF. Written as DNA, the CDR3 is TGTGCCAGCAGCCCGGAAGGGGACGTCCTGACTTTC.

Only a few counts were recorded for this clone. J is TRBJ1-5 and V is TRBV28; no clear D. Germline assignment: CDR1 MDHEN and CDR2 SYDVKM. This CDR3 comprises 15 residues. Trimming left V 3 bases short and J 2 bases short, with 11 bases between. CDR3 protein: CASSFSGYGNQPQHF. DNA of the CDR3: TGTGCCAGCAGTTTTAGCGGGTATGGCAATCAGCCCCAGCATTTT.

The chain links TRBV11-2 to TRBJ2-1; 7 bases fit TRBD2. This CDR3 has 13 amino acids. With V trimmed by 6 bases and J by 7 bases, 6 bases remained unmatched. Germline values: CDR1 SGHAT, CDR2 FQNNGV. CDR3: CASRLTSSNEQFF. CDR3 nucleotides: TGTGCCAGCAGGTTGACTAGCAGTAATGAGCAGTTCTTC.

V usage is TRBV29-1 and J usage is TRBJ1-4; D is unresolved. The V end was cut by 4 bases, the J end by 0 bases, with 3 bases between. The germline V gene has CDR1 SQVTM and CDR2 ANQGSEA. This CDR3 region has 12 residues. The CDR3 reads CSVGATNEKLFF. CDR3 nucleotide sequence: TGCAGCGTTGGAGCAACTAATGAAAAACTGTTTTTT.

This clone was seen a single time. The chain employs TRBV9 and TRBJ2-6, with TRBD1 matching over 8 bases. This CDR3 is 17 amino acids long. The V segment lost 6 bases and the J segment 0 bases; nucleotides outside the gene matches: 8. Germline loops: CDR1 SGDLS, CDR2 YYNGEE. The CDR3 region is CASTPGQVLSGANVLTF. Written as DNA, the CDR3 is TGTGCCAGCACCCCGGGACAGGTCCTCTCTGGGGCCAACGTCCTGACTTTC.

The chain recombines TRBV7-2 with TRBJ2-3, with TRBD2 matching 14 bases. CDR1 SGHTA and CDR2 FQGNSA come from the germline V gene. CDR3 size: 18 residues. J was trimmed by 5 bases and V by 4 bases; bases with no gene match: 11. In DNA, the CDR3 is TGTGCCAGCAGCTCCCGGGGACTAGCGGGAGCGCGAGGAGATACGCAGTATTTT. Its protein is CASSSRGLAGARGDTQYF.

The V call is TRBV6-4, the J call TRBJ2-3, with unresolved D. The V gene lost 3 bases and the J gene lost 2 bases, with 9 bases spanning the gap. Looked up from germline, CDR1 is MRHNA and CDR2 is SNTAGT. CDR3 size: 14 residues. CDR3 sequence reads: CASSEAGYTDTQYF. The CDR3 nucleotides are TGTGCCAGCAGTGAAGCCGGCTACACAGATACGCAGTATTTT.

This clone is a singleton in its sample. The chain employs TRBV4-1 and TRBJ2-7, with a tentative D call TRBD2 (5 bases). V lost 4 bases and J lost 3, with 16 bases in between. Germline V gene lookup returns CDR1 MGHRA and CDR2 YSYEKL. This CDR3 contains 15 residues. The CDR3 sequence is CASSRNSAEIYEQYF. For the CDR3, the DNA is TGCGCCAGCAGCCGCAACTCAGCGGAGATCTACGAGCAGTACTTC.

In its sample, this clone was seen once. The J gene is TRBJ2-3, the V gene TRBV7-9, with a possible D match to TRBD2 (6 bases). The CDR3 consists of 14 residues. The germline V gene has CDR1 SEHNR and CDR2 FQNEAQ (reference sequence). V lost 3 bases, J lost 5 bases, and 12 bases lay in between. The CDR3 spells CASSFTRAGDTQYF. CDR3 sequence (DNA): TGTGCCAGCAGCTTCACCCGAGCGGGAGATACGCAGTATTTT.

This chain joins TRBV5-4 and TRBJ1-2, with D possibly matching TRBD1 (6 bases). Deletions cut 4 bases from V and 1 base from J, with 14 bases between. Germline V gene lookup returns CDR1 SGHNT and CDR2 YYREEE (reference sequence). The CDR3 contains 15 residues. The CDR3 region is CASSPRTVNNYGYTF. CDR3 nucleotides: TGTGCCAGCAGCCCTAGGACAGTCAATAACTATGGCTACACCTTC.

The V gene is TRBV30, the J gene TRBJ2-7, with TRBD1 identical over 8 bases. The CDR3 loop spans 14 amino acids. The trim removed 3 bases at V and 3 bases at J, leaving 7 bases unmatched. Per germline, CDR1 GTSNPN and CDR2 SVGIG (reference sequence). DNA for the CDR3: TGTGCCTGGAGCCCCGGACAGGGTCTCTACGAGCAGTACTTC. Translating gives CAWSPGQGLYEQYF. The complete variable domain, with remaining parts taken from reference TRBV30 and TRBJ2-7, reads SQTIHQWPATLVQPVGSPLSLECTVEGTSNPNLYWYRQAAGRGLQLLFYSVGIGQISSEVPQNLSASRPQDRQFILSSKKLLLSDSGFYLCAWSPGQGLYEQYFGPGTRLTVT.

Judged by abundance, this clone is medium-sized. V gene TRBV5-1 combines with J gene TRBJ2-7, with 14 positions matching TRBD2. The CDR3 is made up of 16 amino acids. Germline CDR1 is SGHRS and CDR2 is YFSETQ. The junction had 3 bases not matched to a gene; V was cut back by 3 bases and J by 1 base. This CDR3 reads CASSSGLAGGSYEQYF. CDR3 coding DNA: TGCGCCAGCAGCTCCGGACTAGCGGGAGGATCCTACGAGCAGTACTTC. The full variable domain, with the rest looked up from reference TRBV5-1 and TRBJ2-7, is KAGVTQTPRYLIKTRGQQVTLSCSPISGHRSVSWYQQTPGQGLQFLFEYFSETQRNKGNFPGRFSGRQFSNSRSEMNVSTLELGDSALYLCASSSGLAGGSYEQYFGPGTRLTVT.

The CDR3 DNA reads as TGTGCCAGTAGTCTGACGAGAAGGACGCCTGGCTGGCAGTATTTT. Translating gives CASSLTRRTPGWQYF. The chain carries TRBV19 and TRBJ2-3, with D uncertain. Germline V lookup: CDR1 LNHDA, CDR2 SQIVND (reference sequence). The length of the CDR3 is 15 residues. V shed 5 bases and J shed 11 bases, with 23 bases lying between them.

This clone has a handful of counts. The chain uses TRBV7-3 and TRBJ2-2; TRBD2 is a possible D gene (5 bases). The CDR3 consists of 13 residues. The germline V and J ends were trimmed by 5 bases and 7 bases, with 11 bases remaining between them. Germline-derived CDR1 and CDR2 are SGHTA and FQGTGA. CDR3 region: CASSPDFGGELFF. The CDR3 DNA sequence: TGTGCCAGCAGCCCGGACTTCGGCGGGGAGCTGTTTTTT.